This T cell receptor beta chain comes out of a study of T cell repertoires in cytomegalovirus infection. Study-wide points: Cumulative frequency (of public TCR beta family members) identified carriers of CMV plus the relevant HLA.

The CDR3 runs to 12 residues. Trimming cost V 6 bases and J 1 base, with 7 bases left between them. Germline V gene sequence: CDR1 MDHEN, CDR2 SYDVKM. TCRdb ran MiXCR on the reads and lists one entry per CDR3 protein. The repertoire holds some 110,000 distinct CDR3 sequences, with roughly 9.1% as singletons. Notes on this clonotype: Antigen specificity is unknown.

Source material: PBMCs, sequenced either directly or after in vitro stimulation (not recorded which). This rearrangement joins TRBV28 to TRBJ2-7; D assignment may be TRBD1 or TRBD2 (5 bases each). The receptor comes from a human donor in good health (CMV status not recorded). Some clones in this sample may be carry-over from other donors' samples. CDR3 protein: CASSGASYEQYF. CDR3 bases: TGTGCCAGCAGCGGGGCTTCCTACGAGCAGTACTTC.